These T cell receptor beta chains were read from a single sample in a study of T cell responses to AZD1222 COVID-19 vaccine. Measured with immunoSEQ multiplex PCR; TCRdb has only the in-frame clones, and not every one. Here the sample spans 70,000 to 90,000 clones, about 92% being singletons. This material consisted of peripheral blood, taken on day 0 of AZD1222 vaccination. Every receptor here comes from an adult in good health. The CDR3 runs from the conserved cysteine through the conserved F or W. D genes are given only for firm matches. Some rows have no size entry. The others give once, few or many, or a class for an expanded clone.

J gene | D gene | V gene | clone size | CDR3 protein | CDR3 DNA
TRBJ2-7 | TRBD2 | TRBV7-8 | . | CASSTRTSGGLTSYEQYF | TGTGCCAGCAGCACGCGGACTAGCGGGGGGCTAACCTCCTACGAGCAGTACTTC
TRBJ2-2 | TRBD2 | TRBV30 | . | CAWSVSRGFGELFF | TGTGCCTGGAGTGTATCGCGGGGGTTCGGGGAGCTGTTTTTT
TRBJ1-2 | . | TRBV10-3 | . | CAIREQTDYGYTF | TGTGCCATCAGGGAACAGACCGACTATGGCTACACCTTC
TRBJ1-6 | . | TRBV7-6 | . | CASSPRQNSPLHF | TGTGCCAGCAGCCCCCGACAGAATTCACCCCTCCACTTT
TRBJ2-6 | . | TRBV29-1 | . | CSVVYSGANVLTF | TGCAGCGTTGTTTACTCTGGGGCCAACGTCCTGACTTTC
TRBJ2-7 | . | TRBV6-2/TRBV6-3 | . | CASSYILEQYF | TGTGCCAGCAGTTACATACTCGAGCAGTACTTC
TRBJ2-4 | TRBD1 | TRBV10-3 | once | CAIRSGQGIQYF | TGTGCCATCAGATCTGGACAGGGCATTCAGTACTTC
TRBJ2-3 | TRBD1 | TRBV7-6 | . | CASSPLQGRTDTQYF | TGTGCCAGCAGCCCCCTACAGGGGCGGACAGATACGCAGTATTTT
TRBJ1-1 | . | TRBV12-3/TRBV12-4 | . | CASSFAANTEAFF | TGTGCCAGCAGTTTCGCAGCGAACACTGAAGCTTTCTTT
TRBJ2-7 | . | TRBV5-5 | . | CASTPRGSYEQYF | TGTGCCAGCACCCCGAGGGGTTCCTACGAGCAGTACTTC
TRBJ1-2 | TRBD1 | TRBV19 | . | CASVEGQGRIGYTF | TGTGCCAGTGTGGAGGGACAGGGGCGCATTGGCTACACCTTC
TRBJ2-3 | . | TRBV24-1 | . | CATSDTTSQGTDTQYF | TGTGCCACCAGTGATACGACCAGTCAGGGGACAGATACGCAGTATTTT
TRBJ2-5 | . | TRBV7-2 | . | CASSFGVGQETQYF | TGTGCCAGCAGCTTCGGCGTGGGCCAGGAGACCCAGTACTTC
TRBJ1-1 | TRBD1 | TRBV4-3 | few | CASSQEDTGATEAFF | TGCGCCAGCAGCCAAGAAGACACAGGGGCCACTGAAGCTTTCTTT
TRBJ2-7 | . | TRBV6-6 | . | CASSPGLLSYEQYF | TGTGCCAGCAGTCCGGGACTCCTCAGTTACGAGCAGTACTTC
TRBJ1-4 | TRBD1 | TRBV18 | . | CASSPRAGTVNEKLFF | TGTGCCAGCTCACCACGGGCCGGGACAGTGAATGAAAAACTGTTTTTT
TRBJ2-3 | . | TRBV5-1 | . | CASSLSSLGGGRDTQYF | TGCGCCAGCAGCTTGTCCTCCTTGGGGGGGGGCCGAGATACGCAGTATTTT
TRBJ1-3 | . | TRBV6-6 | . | CASSPSGNTIYF | TGTGCCAGCAGTCCCTCTGGAAACACCATATATTTT
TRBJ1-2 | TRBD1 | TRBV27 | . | CASWGQGIYGYTF | TGTGCCAGCTGGGGACAGGGGATCTATGGCTACACCTTC
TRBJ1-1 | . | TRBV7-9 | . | CASSLGLSAEAFF | TGTGCCAGCAGCTTAGGGTTGTCGGCTGAAGCTTTCTTT
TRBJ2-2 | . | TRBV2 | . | CASSPTITGELFF | TGTGCCAGCAGTCCAACCATAACCGGGGAGCTGTTTTTT
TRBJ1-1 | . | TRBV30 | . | CAWSVVEYTEAFF | TGTGCCTGGAGTGTCGTGGAGTACACTGAAGCTTTCTTT
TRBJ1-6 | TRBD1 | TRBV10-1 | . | CASIRGRFSPLHF | TGCGCCAGCATAAGGGGGCGTTTTTCACCCCTCCACTTT
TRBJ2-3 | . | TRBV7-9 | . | CASSSSGTDTQYF | TGTGCCAGCAGCTCCTCGGGCACAGATACGCAGTATTTT
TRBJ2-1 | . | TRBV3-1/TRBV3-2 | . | CASSQEGTAGISDEQFF | TGTGCCAGCAGCCAAGAAGGCACGGCGGGGATTTCGGATGAGCAGTTCTTC
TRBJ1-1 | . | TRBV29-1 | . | CSVAQTVNTEAFF | TGCAGCGTTGCCCAAACAGTGAACACTGAAGCTTTCTTT
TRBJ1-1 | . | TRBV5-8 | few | CASQLGVSRGDTEAFF | TGTGCCAGTCAGCTTGGGGTTTCAAGGGGAGACACTGAAGCTTTCTTT
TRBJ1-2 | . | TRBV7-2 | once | CASTRGGLDYGYTF | TGTGCCAGCACGCGTGGGGGGCTGGACTATGGCTACACCTTC
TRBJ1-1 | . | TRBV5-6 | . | CASSPGLEW | TGTGCCAGCAGCCCAGGATTAGAATGG
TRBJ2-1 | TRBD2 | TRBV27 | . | CASKTGGAHEQFF | TGTGCCAGTAAGACCGGGGGGGCACATGAGCAGTTCTTC
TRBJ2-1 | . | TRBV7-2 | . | CASSLTRNEQFF | TGTGCCAGCAGCTTAACTAGGAATGAGCAGTTCTTC
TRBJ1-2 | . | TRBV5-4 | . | CASSPDTNYGYTF | TGTGCCAGCAGCCCGGACACGAACTATGGCTACACCTTC
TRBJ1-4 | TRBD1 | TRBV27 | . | CASRFSRGQREKLFF | TGTGCCAGCAGATTTAGCAGGGGGCAGCGCGAAAAACTGTTTTTT
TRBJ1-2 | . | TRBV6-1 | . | CASSDGGVWGSGYGYTF | TGTGCCAGCAGTGATGGCGGAGTGTGGGGGTCAGGCTATGGCTACACCTTC
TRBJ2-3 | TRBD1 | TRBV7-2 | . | CASSTRQGGGTDTQYF | TGTGCCAGCAGCACCCGACAGGGCGGCGGCACAGATACGCAGTATTTT
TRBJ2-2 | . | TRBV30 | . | CAWSKGGIGELFF | TGTGCCTGGAGTAAGGGGGGAATCGGGGAGCTGTTTTTT
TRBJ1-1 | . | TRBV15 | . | CATSREQTEVAFF | TGTGCCACCAGCAGAGAACAGACGGAAGTGGCTTTCTTT
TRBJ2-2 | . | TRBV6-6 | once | CATGDTNTGELFF | TGTGCCACTGGAGACACGAACACCGGGGAGCTGTTTTTT
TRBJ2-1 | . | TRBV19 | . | CASSSLYEQFF | TGTGCCAGTAGTTCCCTTTATGAGCAGTTCTTC
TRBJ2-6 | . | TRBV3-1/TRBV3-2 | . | CASSQEGLGTTVSGANVLTF | TGTGCCAGCAGCCAAGAAGGGCTCGGGACAACCGTCTCTGGGGCCAACGTCCTGACTTTC
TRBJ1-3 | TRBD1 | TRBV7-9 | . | CASKRDRGPSGNTIYF | TGTGCCAGCAAGCGAGACAGGGGCCCCTCTGGAAACACCATATATTTT
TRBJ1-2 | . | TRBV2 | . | CASSEEWPVGGYTF | TGTGCCAGCAGTGAAGAGTGGCCAGTGGGTGGCTACACCTTC
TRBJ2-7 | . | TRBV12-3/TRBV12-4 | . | CASSIGGEQYF | TGTGCCAGCAGTATAGGTGGAGAGCAGTACTTC
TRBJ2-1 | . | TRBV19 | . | CASSILASEQFF | TGTGCCAGTAGTATACTAGCAAGTGAGCAGTTCTTC
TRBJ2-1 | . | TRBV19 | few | CASSISGLAKYNEQFF | TGTGCCAGTAGTATCTCCGGACTGGCTAAATACAATGAGCAGTTCTTC
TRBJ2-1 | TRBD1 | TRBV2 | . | CAKKGTGNNEQFF | TGTGCCAAAAAGGGGACAGGGAACAATGAGCAGTTCTTC
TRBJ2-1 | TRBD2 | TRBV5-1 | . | CACGREVPGEQFF | TGCGCCTGTGGGCGGGAGGTACCGGGTGAGCAGTTCTTC
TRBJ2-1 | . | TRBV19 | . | CASRATHNEQFF | TGTGCCAGTAGGGCAACTCACAATGAGCAGTTCTTC
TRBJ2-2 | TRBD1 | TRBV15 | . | CATSGTGVTGELFF | TGTGCCACCAGCGGGACAGGGGTCACCGGGGAGCTGTTTTTT
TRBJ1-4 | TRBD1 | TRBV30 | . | CAWRDRGASEKLFF | TGTGCCTGGAGGGACAGGGGGGCCAGTGAAAAACTGTTTTTT
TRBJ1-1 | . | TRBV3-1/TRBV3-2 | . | CASSLRTGRSTEAFF | TGTGCCAGCAGCTTACGGACCGGCAGGTCCACTGAAGCTTTCTTT